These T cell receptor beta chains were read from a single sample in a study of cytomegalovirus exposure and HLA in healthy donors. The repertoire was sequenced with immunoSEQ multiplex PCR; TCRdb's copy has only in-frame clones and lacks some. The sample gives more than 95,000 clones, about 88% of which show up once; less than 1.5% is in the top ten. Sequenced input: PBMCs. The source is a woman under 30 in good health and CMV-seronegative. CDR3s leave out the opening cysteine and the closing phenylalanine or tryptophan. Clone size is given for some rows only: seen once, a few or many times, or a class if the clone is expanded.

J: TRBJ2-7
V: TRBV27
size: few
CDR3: ATADSSYEQY

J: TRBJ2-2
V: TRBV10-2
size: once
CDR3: ASSESPGQGMGLITGELF

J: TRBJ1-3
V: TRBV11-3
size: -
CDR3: ASSPQGEDTIY

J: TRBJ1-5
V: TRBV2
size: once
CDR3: ASSETTGDSNQPQH

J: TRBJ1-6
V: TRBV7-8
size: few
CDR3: ASSLQGLSPLH

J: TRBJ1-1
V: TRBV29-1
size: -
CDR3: SVGTGGWTEAF

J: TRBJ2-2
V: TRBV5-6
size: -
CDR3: ASSLLGGSDTGELF

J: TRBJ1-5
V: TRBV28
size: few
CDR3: ASSFAGVRGAQH

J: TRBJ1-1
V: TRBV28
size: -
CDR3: ASSSRQGPMNTEAF

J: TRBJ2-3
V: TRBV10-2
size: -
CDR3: ASGGLAGRDTQY

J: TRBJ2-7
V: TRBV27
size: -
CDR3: ASSKQGVYEQY

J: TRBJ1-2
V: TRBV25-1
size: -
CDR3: ASSSPAVRGSYGYT

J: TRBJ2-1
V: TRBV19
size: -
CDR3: ASSVTSGGSYNEQF

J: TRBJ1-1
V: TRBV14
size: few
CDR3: ASSQDLPGMNTEAF

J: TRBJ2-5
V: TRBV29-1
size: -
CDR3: SVRLAAKETQY

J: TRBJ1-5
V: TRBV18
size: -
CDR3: ASSPTFGQGNQPQH

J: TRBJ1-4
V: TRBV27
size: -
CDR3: ASSLPGRGNEKLF

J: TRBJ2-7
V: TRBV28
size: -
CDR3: ASKSGTGGRGQY

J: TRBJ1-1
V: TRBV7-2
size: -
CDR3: ASSLAAGEAF

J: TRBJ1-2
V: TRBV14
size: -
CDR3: ASSVPGSSGYT

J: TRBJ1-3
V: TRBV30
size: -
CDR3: AWSDVGGSGNTIY

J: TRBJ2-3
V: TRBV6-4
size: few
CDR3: ASSETGERTDTQY

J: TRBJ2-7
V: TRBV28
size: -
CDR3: ATRVQEPGEQY

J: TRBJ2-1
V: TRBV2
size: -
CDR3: ASSVEASDEQF

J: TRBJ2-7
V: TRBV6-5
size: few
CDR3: ASRPTGQLYEQY

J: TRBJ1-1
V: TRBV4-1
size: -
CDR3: ASSQKQTDRRDTEAF

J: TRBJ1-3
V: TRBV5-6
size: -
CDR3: ASSFTTPLLGNTIY

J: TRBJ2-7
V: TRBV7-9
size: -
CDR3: ASSLELAGVLEQY

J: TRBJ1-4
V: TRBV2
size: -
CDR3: ASTTLGATNEKLF

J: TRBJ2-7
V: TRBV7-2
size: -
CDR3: ASSPWGNEQY

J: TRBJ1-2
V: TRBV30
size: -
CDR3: AWSVPNRGYT

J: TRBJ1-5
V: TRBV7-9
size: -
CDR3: ASSSSGGTFNQPQH

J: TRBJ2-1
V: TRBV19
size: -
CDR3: ASSIQEGVLWNNEQF

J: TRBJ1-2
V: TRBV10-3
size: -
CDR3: ATGIDSVYGYT

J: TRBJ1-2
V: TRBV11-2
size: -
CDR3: ASSLSGDGYT

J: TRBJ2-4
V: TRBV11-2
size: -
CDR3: ASRVTGLDIQY

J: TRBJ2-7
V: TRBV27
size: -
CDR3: ASKASRGSSYEQY